Each of the 12 T cell receptor beta chains below was sequenced from the same sample in a study of vaccination effects on CD4 cells after COVID-19. The method was immunoSEQ multiplex PCR; TCRdb's version includes in-frame clones alone and lacks a portion of them. The sample lists 55,000 to 80,000 clones; roughly 72% were seen once. Their antigen targets remain unknown. Sequencing in the ViraFEST assay came after antigen-specific CD4+ T cells had been expanded with viral peptide pools, which were used to stimulate PBMC. Following 10 days of culture, CD4+ T cells were isolated. Recipients of the vaccine had no prior SARS-CoV-2 infection and negative nucleocapsid antibodies. Sequenced here: CD4+ T cells from PBMCs cultured with HCoV-OC43 spike peptides, sampled before COVID-19 vaccination. Subset in this sample: HCoV-OC43 spike overlapping peptide pool stimulation. Receptor source: a human donor who received a COVID-19 vaccine.

This chain uses TRBV5-4 with TRBJ1-1, with D possibly matching TRBD1 (6 bases). This CDR3 has 15 amino acids. V was trimmed by 3 bases and J by 0 bases, leaving 12 bases between them. In germline, CDR1 is SGHNT, CDR2 YYREEE (reference sequence). CDR3 protein: CASSSRQAMNTEAFF. The CDR3 region has the DNA TGTGCCAGCAGCTCTAGACAGGCCATGAACACTGAAGCTTTCTTT.

This clone was seen a few times. This rearrangement joins TRBV6-2 or TRBV6-3 to TRBJ2-2, with D unclear. Germline CDR1 and CDR2: MNHEY and SVGEGT. There are 14 residues in the CDR3. V was clipped by 3 bases and J by 3 bases, with 8 bases between them. The CDR3 DNA is TGTGCCAGCAGTTATTGGCTTTACACCGGGGAGCTGTTTTTT. As protein: CASSYWLYTGELFF.

This clone has a single count. CDR3 bases: TGTGCCAGCAGCCAAGATACGGGCAATCAGCCCCAGCATTTT. It specifies CASSQDTGNQPQHF. The chain links TRBV3-1 (or the pseudogene TRBV3-2) to TRBJ1-5; D unclear. V gave up 0 bases and J gave up 2 bases, with 5 bases separating them. CDR1 is LGHDT, CDR2 YNNKEL, per germline (reference sequence). The CDR3 length is 14 residues.

This chain links TRBV19 with TRBJ1-1; D unclear. Germline V gives CDR1 LNHDA, CDR2 SQIVND (reference sequence). There are 16 residues in the CDR3. V was trimmed by 6 bases and J by 2 bases, leaving 19 bases between them. CDR3 sequence (DNA): TGTGCCAGTAGGCTATCGATGGGCAGAATAAACACTGAAGCTTTCTTT. Translation gives CASRLSMGRINTEAFF.

This clone has only a few counts. The chain employs TRBV7-3 and TRBJ2-1; maybe TRBD1 (6 bases). The CDR3 is made up of 15 amino acids. Between the trimmed V and J ends, which lost 6 bases and 4 bases, there was a span of 16 bases. Germline CDR1 SGHTA, CDR2 FQGTGA. This CDR3 reads CASSRTQGGYNEQFF. CDR3 nucleotide sequence: TGTGCCAGCAGTCGGACCCAAGGGGGATACAATGAGCAGTTCTTC.

This chain links TRBV5-4 with TRBJ2-3; D gene unclear. This CDR3 contains 15 residues. In germline, CDR1 is SGHNT, CDR2 YYREEE (reference sequence). V was trimmed by 1 base and J by 0 bases, leaving 9 bases between them. CDR3 amino acids: CASSLSKLSTDTQYF. The CDR3 DNA follows: TGTGCCAGCAGCTTGAGTAAGTTAAGCACAGATACGCAGTATTTT.

The chain joins TRBV5-1 to TRBJ2-3; possibly TRBD1 or TRBD2 for D (5 bases each). Trimming shortened V by 0 bases and J by 4 bases, and 12 bases separated the two germline ends. Germline CDR1 is SGHRS and CDR2 is YFSETQ. This CDR3 has 15 residues. CDR3 amino acids: CASSLVGGMSDTQYF. DNA of the CDR3: TGCGCCAGCAGCTTGGTTGGGGGAATGTCAGATACGCAGTATTTT.

The chain is built from TRBV24-1 and TRBJ2-1; D remains unclear. This CDR3 is 16 amino acids long. The germline gives CDR1 KGHDR, CDR2 SFDVKD. V was cut by 4 bases and J by 4 bases, with 16 bases left in between. Here the CDR3 reads CATSEPHIAGYNEQFF. The CDR3 DNA is TGTGCCACCAGTGAGCCCCATATAGCCGGGTACAATGAGCAGTTCTTC.

The gene calls are TRBV6-6 and TRBJ1-2, with 9 bases lining up with TRBD1. Germline-derived CDR1 and CDR2 are MNHNY and SVGAGI (reference sequence). Trimming removed 6 bases from V and 7 bases from J; junction bases left unmatched: 6. The CDR3 length is 13 residues. The CDR3 spells CASSAGTGFGYTF. The DNA for the CDR3 is TGTGCCAGCAGCGCCGGGACAGGGTTTGGCTACACCTTC.

The chain joins TRBV10-3 to TRBJ1-2; D is perhaps TRBD1 (5 bases). This CDR3 is built from 14 residues. Trimming took off 6 bases at V and 2 bases at J, with 13 bases between the two ends. Per germline, CDR1 ENHRY and CDR2 SYGVKD. The CDR3 here is CAIRTGTENYGYTF. CDR3 bases: TGTGCCATCAGGACCGGGACGGAGAACTATGGCTACACCTTC.

This clone was found a few times. This chain joins TRBV5-5 and TRBJ1-5; 9 bases agree with TRBD1. The V gene's germline CDR1 is SGHKS and CDR2 YYEKEE (reference sequence). Trimming at V came to 4 bases and at J to 2 bases, leaving 7 bases not matched to a gene. The CDR3 covers 16 residues. CDR3 residues: CASSPGTGWGNQPQHF. CDR3 nucleotides: TGTGCCAGCAGCCCAGGGACAGGGTGGGGCAATCAGCCCCAGCATTTT.

This rearrangement joins TRBV6-2 or TRBV6-3 to TRBJ2-3; D uncertain. With 0 bases removed from V and 3 bases from J, the gap between germline ends came to 16 bases. The CDR3 runs to 17 residues. The germline gives CDR1 MNHEY, CDR2 SVGEGT. The CDR3 loop is CASSYSYRQFLTDTQYF. In DNA form, the CDR3 reads TGTGCCAGCAGTTACTCGTACCGCCAGTTCCTAACAGATACGCAGTATTTT.